A single TCR beta chain is shown here with its context. The data stem from a study of cytomegalovirus exposure and HLA in healthy donors. Study at large: From donors who were HLA-typed, an early data release held 80 million to 95 million unique TCRs.

V was shortened by 0 bases and J by 5 bases, with 19 bases between the two germline ends. CDR1 is ENHRY, CDR2 SYGVKD, per germline. The CDR3 consists of 17 residues. The PCR had 60 Vbeta and 13 Jbeta primers. Produced via immunoSEQ multiplex PCR; TCRdb's table is partial and in-frame only. The repertoire has around 110,000 clones, roughly 82% of them found once; the top ten carry 2% to 3%. This chain uses TRBV10-3 with TRBJ1-1, with TRBD1 as a possible D gene (5 bases). Sequencing was performed on PBMCs. The receptor was derived from a young man in good health and CMV-seropositive. CDR3 loop: CAISESFGLRDLTEAFF. CDR3 sequence (DNA): TGTGCCATCAGTGAGTCGTTTGGTCTGAGGGACTTGACTGAAGCTTTCTTT.